The 21 T cell receptor beta chains in this list originate from one sample, sequenced in a study of cytomegalovirus exposure and HLA in healthy donors. PCR employed 60 Vbeta and 13 Jbeta primers. Sequencing used immunoSEQ multiplex PCR; TCRdb keeps in-frame clones, though not all of them. Among around 95,000 clones listed, 82% were seen once. Sequencing used PBMCs. All receptors come from a man between 25 and 39 years old in good health and CMV-seropositive.

The J gene is TRBJ2-2, the V gene TRBV4-1; the D gene is possibly TRBD1 (7 bases). This CDR3 has 18 amino acids. In germline, CDR1 is MGHRA, CDR2 YSYEKL. Trimming left V 4 bases short and J 2 bases short, with 20 bases between. The CDR3 region has the DNA TGCGCCAGCAGCCCCTTCGGGGGTACAGGGGCCAACACCGGGGAGCTGTTTTTT. Encoded protein: CASSPFGGTGANTGELFF.

This rearrangement joins TRBV28 to TRBJ1-4, with 7 bases fitting TRBD1. Germline V CDR1 and CDR2: MDHEN, SYDVKM. V shed 7 bases and J 0 bases; nucleotides not matched to a gene: 5. The CDR3 sequence is 15 residues long. The CDR3: CASKDRAATNEKLFF. The CDR3 DNA follows: TGTGCCAGCAAAGACAGGGCTGCAACTAATGAAAAACTGTTTTTT.

The chain uses TRBV6-6 and TRBJ2-1; D call uncertain. V shed 4 bases and J shed 6 bases, with 4 bases lying between them. CDR3 length: 11 amino acids. CDR1 is MNHNY, CDR2 SVGAGI, per germline (reference sequence). The CDR3 nucleotides are TGTGCCAGCAGTTCGTTCAATGAGCAGTTCTTC. It is translated as CASSSFNEQFF.

The V and J genes are TRBV30 and TRBJ2-1; TRBD2 matches at 10 bases. The CDR3 loop spans 15 amino acids. CDR1 GTSNPN and CDR2 SVGIG come from the germline V gene (reference sequence). With V trimmed by 0 bases and J by 10 bases, 9 bases remained unmatched. In DNA, the CDR3 is TGTGCCTGGAGTGTAACCAGCGGGAGGGCGGAGGAGCAGTTCTTC. As protein: CAWSVTSGRAEEQFF.

This chain uses TRBV6-5 with TRBJ1-1; no clear D gene. Trimming removed 6 bases from V and 4 bases from J, with 9 bases in between. Germline CDR1 is MNHEY and CDR2 is SVGAGI. The CDR3 extends over 12 amino acids. The DNA for the CDR3 is TGTGCCAGCAGAACATTTACCACTGAAGCTTTCTTT. Residues: CASRTFTTEAFF.

This rearrangement joins TRBV5-4 to TRBJ2-7; TRBD2 agrees at 9 bases. V was clipped by 4 bases and J by 1 base; unmatched bases: 6. The germline gives CDR1 SGHNT, CDR2 YYREEE (reference sequence). There are 15 residues in the CDR3. CDR3 region: CASSGGTSFSYEQYF. CDR3 DNA: TGTGCCAGCAGCGGGGGGACTAGCTTTTCCTACGAGCAGTACTTC.

The V gene is TRBV28, the J gene TRBJ1-5; D is ambiguous. Germline values: CDR1 MDHEN, CDR2 SYDVKM. V was pared by 3 bases and J by 3 bases, with 12 bases between. This CDR3 spans 15 amino acids. CDR3 sequence reads: CASSFDAAVNQPQHF. The CDR3 region has the DNA TGTGCCAGCAGTTTCGATGCAGCGGTCAATCAGCCCCAGCATTTT.

The chain is built from TRBV10-1 and TRBJ2-1, with a possible D match to TRBD2 (6 bases). The germline V gene encodes CDR1 WNHNN and CDR2 SYGVQD (reference sequence). V lost 3 bases and J 4 bases, leaving 13 bases between the germline ends. CDR3 length: 15 residues. CDR3 region: CASSDGGIGYNEQFF. The CDR3 DNA reads TGCGCCAGCAGTGATGGGGGGATCGGATACAATGAGCAGTTCTTC.

The V and J genes are TRBV9 and TRBJ2-7; D is perhaps TRBD1 (6 bases). Germline values: CDR1 SGDLS, CDR2 YYNGEE. This CDR3 has 14 amino acids. V lost 0 bases and J 6 bases, leaving 13 bases between the germline ends. CDR3 amino acids: CASSVATRGGEQYF. The DNA for the CDR3 is TGTGCCAGCAGCGTAGCTACACGAGGGGGCGAGCAGTACTTC.

This chain joins TRBV28 and TRBJ2-7; perhaps TRBD2 as D (5 bases). The V and J ends lost 1 base and 3 bases respectively, with 7 bases between them. CDR3 length equals 13 residues. The germline V gene has CDR1 MDHEN and CDR2 SYDVKM. The CDR3 spells CASSLSGIYEQYF. Written as DNA, the CDR3 is TGTGCCAGCAGTTTATCCGGGATCTACGAGCAGTACTTC.

V is TRBV5-1 and J is TRBJ2-3, with TRBD1 matching 7 bases. CDR1 SGHRS and CDR2 YFSETQ come from the germline V gene. With V trimmed by 2 bases and J by 3 bases, 6 bases remained unmatched. The CDR3 is made up of 15 amino acids. The CDR3 loop is CASSFRGGGTDTQYF. CDR3 nucleotide sequence: TGCGCCAGCAGCTTTAGAGGGGGCGGAACAGATACGCAGTATTTT.

Concerning this clone itself: The junction differs from germline at one of its ends, possibly a read error. The V and J genes are TRBV6-1 and TRBJ1-5; perhaps TRBD1 as D (6 bases). The germline V gene encodes CDR1 MNHNS and CDR2 SASEGT. The length of the CDR3 is 13 residues. The CDR3 spells CASTEQGNQPQHF. The CDR3, as DNA: TGTGCCAGCACTGAACAGGGAAATCAGCCCCAGCATTTT.

The gene calls are TRBV2 and TRBJ1-1, with 7 positions matching TRBD1. This CDR3 has 14 amino acids. The germline CDR1 and CDR2 sequences are SNHLY and FYNNEI. Trimming at V came to 7 bases and at J to 6 bases, leaving 11 bases not matched to a gene. CDR3 region: CASNHRTGSSEAFF. CDR3 sequence (DNA): TGTGCCAGCAACCATCGGACAGGAAGCTCTGAAGCTTTCTTT.

V gene TRBV6-6 combines with J gene TRBJ1-1, with a possible D match to TRBD1 (5 bases). Germline loops: CDR1 MNHNY, CDR2 SVGAGI (reference sequence). This CDR3 has 13 residues. V was clipped by 5 bases and J by 1 base, with 8 bases between them. Here the CDR3 reads CASSSRENTEAFF. The DNA of the CDR3 is TGTGCCAGCAGTAGCAGGGAGAACACTGAAGCTTTCTTT.

The V call is TRBV6-5, the J call TRBJ2-7; D ambiguous. Per germline, CDR1 MNHEY and CDR2 SVGAGI. V lost 8 bases, J lost 0 bases, and 11 bases lay in between. The CDR3 sequence is 13 residues long. DNA for the CDR3: TGTGCCAGCGGGCGTCCGAGCTCCTACGAGCAGTACTTC. Translated: CASGRPSSYEQYF.

V and J are TRBV28 and TRBJ2-5; 7 bases are a match to TRBD2. Trimming cost V 8 bases and J 2 bases; bases outside gene matches: 8. Germline values: CDR1 MDHEN, CDR2 SYDVKM. The CDR3 contains 14 residues. CDR3 DNA: TGTGCCAGCGGGGAGGGGTTCGAACAAGAGACCCAGTACTTC. The encoded protein is CASGEGFEQETQYF.

This chain links TRBV30 with TRBJ2-7, with a tentative D call TRBD2 (5 bases). This CDR3 is 18 amino acids long. V was pared by 3 bases and J by 2 bases, with 26 bases between. Germline CDR1 GTSNPN, CDR2 SVGIG (reference sequence). CDR3 in amino acids: CAWSELLTGRGIPYEQYF. The DNA for the CDR3 is TGTGCCTGGAGCGAATTACTGACTGGGCGAGGGATCCCCTACGAGCAGTACTTC.

The V call is TRBV5-6, the J call TRBJ2-5, with TRBD2 identical over 8 bases. The CDR3 covers 14 residues. The junction had 8 bases not matched to a gene; V was cut back by 6 bases and J by 4 bases. Per the germline V gene, CDR1 is SGHDT and CDR2 is YYEEEE. The CDR3 sequence: CASTRGGPVETQYF. CDR3 sequence (DNA): TGTGCCAGCACCCGCGGGGGGCCCGTAGAGACCCAGTACTTC.

V usage is TRBV7-6 and J usage is TRBJ2-5, with 12 bases aligning to TRBD2. Germline V CDR1 and CDR2: SGHVS, FNYEAQ. Germline trimming cut 1 base from V and 5 bases from J; bases unmatched to any gene: 5. This CDR3 region has 16 residues. The CDR3 protein is CASSLGLAGVGETQYF. The CDR3 DNA follows: TGTGCCAGCAGCTTAGGACTAGCGGGAGTAGGTGAGACCCAGTACTTC.

The chain employs TRBV28 and TRBJ2-7, with 11 bases identical to TRBD1. The germline gives CDR1 MDHEN, CDR2 SYDVKM. J was trimmed by 3 bases and V by 6 bases; bases with no gene match: 4. This CDR3 spans 14 amino acids. The CDR3 DNA reads as TGTGCCAGCAGGAGGACAGGGGGCATCTACGAGCAGTACTTC. This encodes CASRRTGGIYEQYF.

The genes are TRBV19 and TRBJ1-3; D is unclear. Germline CDR1 is LNHDA and CDR2 is SQIVND (reference sequence). V was cut by 2 bases and J by 2 bases, with 19 bases left in between. There are 18 residues in the CDR3. The CDR3 DNA follows: TGTGCCAGTAGTATAAGCCCCCCCCCGGTGAGGGCTGGAAACACCATATATTTT. Its protein product is CASSISPPPVRAGNTIYF.